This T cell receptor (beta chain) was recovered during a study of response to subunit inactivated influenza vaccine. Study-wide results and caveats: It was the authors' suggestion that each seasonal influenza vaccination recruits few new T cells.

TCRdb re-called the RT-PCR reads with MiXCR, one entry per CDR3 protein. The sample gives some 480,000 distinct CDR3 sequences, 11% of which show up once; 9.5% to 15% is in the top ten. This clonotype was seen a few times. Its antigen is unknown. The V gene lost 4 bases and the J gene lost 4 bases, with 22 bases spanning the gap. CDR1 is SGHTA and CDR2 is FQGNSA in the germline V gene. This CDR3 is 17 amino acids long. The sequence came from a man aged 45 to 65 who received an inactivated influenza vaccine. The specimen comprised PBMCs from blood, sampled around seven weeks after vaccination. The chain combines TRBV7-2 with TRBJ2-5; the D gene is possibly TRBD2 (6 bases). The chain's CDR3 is CASSSTLLRSGGETQYF. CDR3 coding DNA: TGTGCCAGCAGCTCCACGCTCTTACGTAGCGGTGGAGAGACCCAGTACTTC.